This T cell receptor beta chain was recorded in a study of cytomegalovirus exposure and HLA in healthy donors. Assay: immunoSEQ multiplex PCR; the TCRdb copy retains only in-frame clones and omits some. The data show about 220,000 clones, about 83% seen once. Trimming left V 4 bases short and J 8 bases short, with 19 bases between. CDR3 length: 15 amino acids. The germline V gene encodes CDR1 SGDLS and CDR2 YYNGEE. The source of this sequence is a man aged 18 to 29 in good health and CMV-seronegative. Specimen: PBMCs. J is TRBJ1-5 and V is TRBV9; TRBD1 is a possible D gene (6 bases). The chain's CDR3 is CASSPQGGMGEPQHF. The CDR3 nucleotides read TGTGCCAGCAGCCCCCAAGGGGGAATGGGGGAGCCCCAGCATTTT.